This T cell receptor beta chain is from a study of T cells after yellow fever vaccination. Many counts were recorded for this clonotype. General study findings and limits: Subsequent to the booster, the majority of primary-vaccination clones reappeared (roughly 97% CD4, more than 70% CD8).

5'RACE template switching produced TCR cDNA carrying a universal primer site and UMIs. TCRdb re-derived calls from the 5' RACE reads in MiXCR, one entry per CDR3 protein. This table holds about 10,000 distinct CDR3 sequences, 4% to 6% found once. Between the trimmed V and J ends, which lost 7 bases and 1 base, there was a span of 17 bases. The CDR3 totals 15 residues. Germline CDR1 and CDR2: LGHNT and FRNRAP. This material consisted of PBMCs, either bulk or a sorted T-cell subset (CD4+, CD8+, memory, or dextramer-sorted; not recorded which), taken less than 18 days after the first yellow fever vaccination. V and J are TRBV12-5 and TRBJ2-7; a weak D match, TRBD2 (7 bases). The source of this sequence is a man aged 18 to 29 who received the YFV17D yellow fever vaccine. The CDR3 is CASVRGGAISYEQYV. In DNA form, the CDR3 reads TGTGCTAGTGTTCGTGGGGGGGCCATATCCTACGAGCAGTACGTC.